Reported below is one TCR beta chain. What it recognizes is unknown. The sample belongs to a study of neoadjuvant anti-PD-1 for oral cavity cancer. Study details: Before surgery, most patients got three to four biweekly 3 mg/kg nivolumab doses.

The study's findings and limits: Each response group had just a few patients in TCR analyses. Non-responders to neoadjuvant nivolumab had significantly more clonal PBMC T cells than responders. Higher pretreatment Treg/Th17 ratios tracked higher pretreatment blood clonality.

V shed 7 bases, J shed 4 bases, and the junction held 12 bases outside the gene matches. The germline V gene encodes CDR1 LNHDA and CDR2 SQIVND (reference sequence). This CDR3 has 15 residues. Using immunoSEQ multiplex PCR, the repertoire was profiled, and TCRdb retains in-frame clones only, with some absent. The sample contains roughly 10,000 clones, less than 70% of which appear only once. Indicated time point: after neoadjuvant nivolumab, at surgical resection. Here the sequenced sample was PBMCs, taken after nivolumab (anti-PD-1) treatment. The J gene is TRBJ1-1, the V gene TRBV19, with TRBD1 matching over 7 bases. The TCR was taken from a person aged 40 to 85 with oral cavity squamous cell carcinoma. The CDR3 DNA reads TGTGCCAGTACCATGGGAGGGGGCGCAGGCACTGAAGCTTTCTTT. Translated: CASTMGGGAGTEAFF. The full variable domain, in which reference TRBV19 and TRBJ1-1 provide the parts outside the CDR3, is DGGITQSPKYLFRKEGQNVTLSCEQNLNHDAMYWYRQDPGQGLRLIYYSQIVNDFQKGDIAEGYSVSREKKESFPLTVTSAQKNPTAFYLCASTMGGGAGTEAFFGQGTRLTVV.